The clone carrying this T cell receptor (beta chain) appeared many times. What it binds is unknown. This sample is drawn from a study of metastatic and nonmetastatic thyroid tumors. Turning to the study itself: Blood and tumor or nodule tissue repertoires from malignant and benign thyroid patients were compared. Findings of the study overall: Malignant thyroid tumors reportedly exceeded benign nodules significantly in TCR beta diversity, with the difference appearing in blood and tumor.

Trimming at V came to 5 bases and at J to 6 bases, leaving 13 bases not matched to a gene. Germline V gives CDR1 MNHNS, CDR2 SASEGT. The CDR3 loop spans 17 amino acids. Each patient went into thyroid surgery without having received any treatment. TCRdb re-called the PCR reads through MiXCR. The sample yields around 64,000 clones, about 4% seen once. Sequenced: blood. The chain carries TRBV6-1 and TRBJ2-2; 9 bases are shared with TRBD1. This clonotype originated in a female donor with papillary thyroid cancer or a benign thyroid nodule (not recorded which). Some clones in this sample may be carry-over from other donors' samples. CDR3 loop: CASSYVGQGLRAGELFF. The CDR3 bases are TGTGCCAGCAGTTACGTCGGACAGGGGCTTCGCGCCGGGGAGCTGTTTTTT.